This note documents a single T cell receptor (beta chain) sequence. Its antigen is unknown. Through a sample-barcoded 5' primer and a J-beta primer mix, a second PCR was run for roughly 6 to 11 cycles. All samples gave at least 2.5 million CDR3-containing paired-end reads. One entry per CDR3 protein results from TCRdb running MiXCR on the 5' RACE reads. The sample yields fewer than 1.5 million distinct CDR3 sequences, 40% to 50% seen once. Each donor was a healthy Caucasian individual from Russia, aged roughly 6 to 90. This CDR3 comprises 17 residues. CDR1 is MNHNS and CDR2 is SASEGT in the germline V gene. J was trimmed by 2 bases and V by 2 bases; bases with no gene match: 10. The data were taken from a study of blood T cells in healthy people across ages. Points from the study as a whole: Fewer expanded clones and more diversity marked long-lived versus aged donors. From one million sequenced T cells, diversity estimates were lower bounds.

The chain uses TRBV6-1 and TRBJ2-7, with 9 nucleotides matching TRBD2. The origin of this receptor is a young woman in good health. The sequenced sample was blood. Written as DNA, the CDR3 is TGTGCCAGCAGTGAAAATCGGGGACTAGCCGACACCTACGAGCAGTACTTC. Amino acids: CASSENRGLADTYEQYF.